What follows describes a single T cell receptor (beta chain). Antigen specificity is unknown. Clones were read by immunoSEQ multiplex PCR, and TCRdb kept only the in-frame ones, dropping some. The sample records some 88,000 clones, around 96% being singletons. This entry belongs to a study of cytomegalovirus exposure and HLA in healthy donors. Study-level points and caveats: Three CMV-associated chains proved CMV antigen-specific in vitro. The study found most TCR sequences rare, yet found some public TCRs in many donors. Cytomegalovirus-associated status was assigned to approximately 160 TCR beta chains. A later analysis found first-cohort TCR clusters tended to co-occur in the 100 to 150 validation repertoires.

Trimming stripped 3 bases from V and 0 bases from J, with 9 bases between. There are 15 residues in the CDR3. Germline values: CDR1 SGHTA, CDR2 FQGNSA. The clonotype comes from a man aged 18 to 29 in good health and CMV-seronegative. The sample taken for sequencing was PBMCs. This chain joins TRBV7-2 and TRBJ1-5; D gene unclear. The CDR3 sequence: CASSFGPGSNQPQHF. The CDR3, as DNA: TGTGCCAGCAGCTTCGGTCCCGGTAGCAATCAGCCCCAGCATTTT.